This T cell receptor (beta chain) was captured by sequencing in a study of CD4 T cells in relation to SARS-CoV-2 and coronaviruses. CDR1 is LNHDA and CDR2 is SQIVND in the germline V gene (reference sequence). The CDR3 spans 15 residues. The V gene end was trimmed by 5 bases and the J gene end by 4 bases; junction bases not matched to a gene: 9. The assay was immunoSEQ multiplex PCR, and TCRdb's table has in-frame clones only and misses some. The data contain tens of thousands of clones, about 91% of them singletons. The sample was naive CD4+ T cells from PBMCs. Stated subset: naive CD4+ T cells isolated by negative enrichment. The V call is TRBV19, the J call TRBJ2-5; 8 nucleotides match TRBD2. The sequence came from an adult with COVID-19. CDR3 DNA sequence: TGTGCCAGTAGTCCAGGGGAGCGGGGGTTAGAGACCCAGTACTTC. It translates to CASSPGERGLETQYF.